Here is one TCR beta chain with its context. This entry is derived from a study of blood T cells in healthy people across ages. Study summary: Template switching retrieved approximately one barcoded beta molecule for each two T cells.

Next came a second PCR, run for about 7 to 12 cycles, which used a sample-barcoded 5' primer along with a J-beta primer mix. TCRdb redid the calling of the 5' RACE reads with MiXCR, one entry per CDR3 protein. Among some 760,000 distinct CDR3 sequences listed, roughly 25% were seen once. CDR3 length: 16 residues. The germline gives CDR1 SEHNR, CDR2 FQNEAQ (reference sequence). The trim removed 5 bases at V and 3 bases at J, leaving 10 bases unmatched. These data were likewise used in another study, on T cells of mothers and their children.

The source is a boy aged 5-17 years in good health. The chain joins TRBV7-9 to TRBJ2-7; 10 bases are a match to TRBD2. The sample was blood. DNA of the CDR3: TGTGCCAGCAGCCCACGGACTAGCGGAAATTTCTACGAGCAGTACTTC. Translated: CASSPRTSGNFYEQYF. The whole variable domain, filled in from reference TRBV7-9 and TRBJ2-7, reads DTGVSQNPRHKITKRGQNVTFRCDPISEHNRLYWYRQTLGQGPEFLTYFQNEAQLEKSRLLSDRFSAERPKGSFSTLEIQRTEQGDSAMYLCASSPRTSGNFYEQYFGPGTRLTVT.